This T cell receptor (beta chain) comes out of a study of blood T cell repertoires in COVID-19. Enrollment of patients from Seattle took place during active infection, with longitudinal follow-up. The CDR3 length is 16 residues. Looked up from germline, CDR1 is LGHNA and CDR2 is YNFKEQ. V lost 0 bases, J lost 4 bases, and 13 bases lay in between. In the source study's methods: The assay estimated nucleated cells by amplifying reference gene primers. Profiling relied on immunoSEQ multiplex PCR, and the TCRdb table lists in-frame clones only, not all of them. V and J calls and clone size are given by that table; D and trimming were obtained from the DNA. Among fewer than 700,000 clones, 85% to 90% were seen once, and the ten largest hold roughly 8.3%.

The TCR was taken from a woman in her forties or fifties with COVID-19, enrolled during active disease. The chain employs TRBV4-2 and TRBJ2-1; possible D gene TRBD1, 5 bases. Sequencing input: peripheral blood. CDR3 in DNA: TGTGCCAGCAGCCAAGATCAAGGGGTGAGATACAATGAGCAGTTCTTC. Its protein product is CASSQDQGVRYNEQFF.